Described below is a single T cell receptor beta chain sequence and its context. Assay: immunoSEQ multiplex PCR; the TCRdb copy retains only in-frame clones and omits some. This sample has about 83,000 clones; 90% to 95% occur once, and the top ten carry approximately 0.42%. This sample stems from a study of technical replicates of blood from several donors. This CDR3 is 15 amino acids long. Trimming took 8 bases from V and 0 from J; bases not matched to a gene: 4. Germline CDR1 ENHRY, CDR2 SYGVKD. The rearrangement joins TRBV10-3 to TRBJ2-7, with 13 bases aligning to TRBD2. This clonotype was sampled from a human donor in good health. The specimen was T cells isolated from PBMCs. The CDR3 is CAIGGLAGSSYEQYF. CDR3 nucleotides: TGTGCCATCGGGGGACTAGCGGGGAGCTCCTACGAGCAGTACTTC.